This T cell receptor beta chain was identified in a study of CD8 T cell repertoires and HIV-1 epitope variants. Study in general: Twenty-five autologous and known Gag and Nef epitope variant peptides each stimulated T cells separately. Autologous T cell-negative cells served as antigen-presenting cells in equal numbers.

Measured with immunoSEQ multiplex PCR; TCRdb has only the in-frame clones, and not every one. The data show 95,000 or so clones, roughly 80% seen once. The ends were cut back, 4 bases at V and 0 bases at J, with 17 bases in the middle. The germline CDR1 and CDR2 sequences are SGHRS and YFSETQ. The CDR3 contains 17 residues. The study, taken as a whole, reports: Nef KF9 drew roughly 5 clonotypes and HW9 one, without TAALDMSHF responses.

A note on this clone: Its cognate antigen is unknown.

Input material: uncultured baseline CD8+ T cells from peripheral blood mononuclear cells (PBMCs). This chain links TRBV5-1 with TRBJ1-5; possible D gene TRBD1, 5 bases. The clonotype originates from a male donor with HIV. CDR3: CASSPNPTVNSNQPQHF. The CDR3 nucleotides read TGCGCCAGCAGCCCTAACCCGACAGTAAATAGCAATCAGCCCCAGCATTTT.